These T cell receptor beta chains were read from a single sample in a study of T-cell memory formation after mild COVID-19. From the 5' RACE reads, TCRdb called clonotypes with MiXCR, one entry per CDR3 protein. The repertoire holds about 150,000 distinct CDR3 sequences, with under 15% as singletons. Input material: PBMCs or a T cell subset sorted from them (not recorded which). These receptors were taken from a man in his late teens or twenties who had mild COVID-19 (a few samples of this study predate the infection). Cell type and time point are not known. The CDR3 runs from the conserved cysteine through the conserved F or W. The D gene is left open where the match is weak. The size entry is marked missing in some rows and otherwise reads once, few, many or a size class.

j_gene	v_gene	d_gene	abundance	CDR3aa	CDR3nt
TRBJ2-4	TRBV5-4	.	.	CASSPGSGAKNIQYF	TGTGCCAGCAGCCCGGGAAGTGGAGCCAAAAACATTCAGTACTTC
TRBJ1-1	TRBV7-9	.	few	CASSLAGQGTEAFF	TGTGCCAGCAGCTTAGCTGGTCAGGGCACTGAAGCTTTCTTT
TRBJ1-1	TRBV20-1	.	.	CSAGIGSANTEAFF	TGCAGTGCTGGAATAGGGTCGGCTAACACTGAAGCTTTCTTT
TRBJ1-6	TRBV7-2	.	.	CASSLDRSSPLHF	TGTGCCAGCAGCTTAGATCGGAGCTCACCCCTCCACTTT
TRBJ2-1	TRBV10-2	TRBD2	few	CASRQLAGGLNEQFF	TGCGCCAGCAGGCAACTAGCGGGGGGCCTTAATGAGCAGTTCTTC
TRBJ2-2	TRBV6-2/TRBV6-3	.	.	CASSYSRDTNTGELFF	TGTGCCAGCAGTTACTCAAGGGACACAAACACCGGGGAGCTGTTTTTT
TRBJ2-3	TRBV5-1	TRBD1	few	CASSFVGQSPDTQYF	TGCGCCAGCAGCTTTGTGGGACAGAGTCCAGATACGCAGTATTTT
TRBJ1-5	TRBV15	.	few	CATSRDEWVGSNQPQHF	TGTGCCACCAGCAGAGATGAATGGGTAGGCAGCAATCAGCCCCAGCATTTT
TRBJ1-1	TRBV10-3	.	few	CATQGGATEAFF	TGTGCCACCCAAGGTGGGGCCACTGAAGCTTTCTTT
TRBJ2-5	TRBV11-2	.	few	CASSLELGMGTQYF	TGTGCCAGCAGCTTAGAATTGGGGATGGGGACCCAGTACTTC
TRBJ2-4	TRBV4-3	TRBD1	many	CASSHDRGLGIQYF	TGCGCCAGCAGCCATGACAGGGGGCTAGGCATTCAGTACTTC
TRBJ1-1	TRBV7-2	.	few	CASRVAARMNTEAFF	TGTGCCAGCAGAGTGGCAGCGCGAATGAACACTGAAGCTTTCTTT
TRBJ2-7	TRBV7-2	.	few	CASSQRAAAYEQYF	TGTGCCAGCAGCCAGAGGGCAGCAGCCTACGAGCAGTACTTC
TRBJ2-5	TRBV9	.	few	CASSVGQLQETQYF	TGTGCCAGCAGCGTAGGGCAGCTGCAAGAGACCCAGTACTTC
TRBJ2-5	TRBV3-1	.	.	CASGHPARGETQYF	TGTGCCAGCGGTCATCCCGCGAGGGGAGAGACCCAGTACTTC
TRBJ2-1	TRBV5-1	.	.	CASSRQTAYNEQFF	TGCGCCAGCAGCCGTCAGACAGCTTACAATGAGCAGTTCTTC
TRBJ2-1	TRBV7-3	TRBD2	.	CASSPGGGAREQFF	TGTGCCAGCAGCCCTGGCGGGGGGGCCCGTGAGCAGTTCTTC
TRBJ2-3	TRBV3-1	.	few	CASSQGADTDTQYF	TGTGCCAGCAGCCAAGGGGCAGACACAGATACGCAGTATTTT
TRBJ2-5	TRBV10-3	TRBD2	few	CAIGLAGQETQYF	TGTGCCATTGGACTAGCGGGCCAAGAGACCCAGTACTTC
TRBJ1-1	TRBV10-3	.	.	CAISEGSLSPAFF	TGTGCCATCAGCGAGGGTTCTCTGTCCCCAGCTTTCTTT
TRBJ1-1	TRBV12-3/TRBV12-4	.	few	CASTLTGSTEAFF	TGTGCCAGCACTCTGACAGGATCCACTGAAGCTTTCTTT
TRBJ1-2	TRBV7-2	TRBD1	few	CASRPGTGSTGYTF	TGTGCCAGCAGGCCAGGGACAGGGTCGACTGGCTACACCTTC
TRBJ1-2	TRBV5-1	.	few	CASSVTGLNSYGYTF	TGCGCCAGCAGCGTCACAGGGCTTAATAGCTATGGCTACACCTTC
TRBJ2-7	TRBV27	TRBD1	.	CASSEDRSSYEQYF	TGTGCCAGCAGTGAGGACAGGTCCTCCTACGAGCAGTACTTC
TRBJ2-3	TRBV28	.	few	CATRQEGATDTQYF	TGTGCCACCCGCCAGGAGGGGGCCACAGATACGCAGTATTTT
TRBJ1-2	TRBV7-2	.	.	CASSRTAYGYTF	TGTGCCAGCAGCCGGACAGCGTATGGCTACACCTTC
TRBJ2-5	TRBV7-2	TRBD2	.	CASSLGLGGGAVQTQYF	TGTGCCAGCAGCTTAGGCCTTGGCGGGGGGGCGGTACAGACCCAGTACTTC
TRBJ1-2	TRBV7-2	.	many	CASSLRWQGNYGYTF	TGTGCCAGCAGCTTACGTTGGCAGGGGAACTATGGCTACACCTTC
TRBJ1-2	TRBV28	.	.	CASSTSGLGYTF	TGTGCCAGTTCCACGTCCGGCCTAGGCTACACCTTC
TRBJ2-3	TRBV6-6	.	.	CASSYLIMTPPTDTQYF	TGTGCCAGCAGTTACCTGATAATGACACCCCCCACAGATACGCAGTATTTT
TRBJ1-5	TRBV19	.	few	CASSTWDGPGPQHF	TGTGCCAGTAGTACCTGGGACGGCCCGGGGCCCCAGCATTTT
TRBJ2-1	TRBV15	.	.	CATSRDVGGTAYNEQFF	TGTGCCACCAGCAGAGATGTAGGGGGGACAGCGTACAATGAGCAGTTCTTC
TRBJ2-3	TRBV5-1	.	few	CASSYDTPSTDTQYF	TGCGCCAGCAGCTATGACACCCCTAGCACAGATACGCAGTATTTT
TRBJ2-1	TRBV7-9	.	.	CASSLAYRDYNEQFF	TGTGCCAGCAGCTTAGCTTACAGAGACTACAATGAGCAGTTCTTC
TRBJ2-1	TRBV6-2/TRBV6-3	.	.	CASSYRGREQFF	TGTGCCAGCAGTTACAGGGGCCGGGAGCAGTTCTTC
TRBJ2-4	TRBV11-2	TRBD1	.	CASSLDRGHIQYF	TGTGCCAGCAGCTTGGACAGGGGGCACATTCAGTACTTC
TRBJ2-5	TRBV7-2	.	.	CASSHGEGRGSGETQYF	TGTGCCAGCAGCCACGGGGAGGGCAGGGGGTCAGGAGAGACCCAGTACTTC
TRBJ1-5	TRBV5-1	.	few	CASSSGDVGQPQHF	TGCGCCAGCAGCTCAGGGGATGTTGGACAGCCCCAGCATTTT
TRBJ1-1	TRBV5-1	.	few	CASSLPGENTEAFF	TGCGCCAGCAGCTTACCAGGGGAGAACACTGAAGCTTTCTTT